This T cell receptor (beta chain) came from a study of CD8 T cells in ankylosing spondylitis. General study points: Disease-linked clones bore a CD8+ phenotype, appearing relatively rarely in peripheral blood. There were earlier reports of some motif variants in reactive arthritis synovial fluid and blood. Reportedly, matched ankylosing spondylitis synovial fluid was significantly enriched for disease-linked clones.

From germline, CDR1 is SGDLS and CDR2 YYNGEE. CDR3 length: 14 residues. With 4 bases removed from V and 4 bases from J, the gap between germline ends came to 12 bases. TCRdb fed the 5' RACE reads into MiXCR, producing one record per CDR3 protein. The table records roughly 38,000 distinct CDR3 sequences, less than 4% of them present only once. This clonotype was detected ten times or more. Its antigen is unknown. This TCR came from a male donor with ankylosing spondylitis or in good health (not recorded which). This chain connects TRBV9 to TRBJ2-1; D is uncertain. Input material: blood, either unsorted or a sorted T cell fraction (not recorded which). The CDR3 DNA reads TGTGCCAGCAGCTTTAGACTGGAGTACAATGAGCAGTTCTTC. As protein: CASSFRLEYNEQFF.